Each of the 28 T cell receptor beta chains below was sequenced from the same sample in a study of T cell repertoires in cytomegalovirus infection. TCRdb passed the reads through MiXCR, listing each CDR3 protein once. The repertoire includes under 95,000 distinct CDR3 sequences, roughly half of them detected once, and 90% to 95% sits in the top ten. Their specific antigens are unknown. Sequencing used CD8+ T cells from cultured PBMCs, obtained from culture after CMV antigen stimulation. These receptors all stem from a human donor in good health (CMV status not recorded). Some clones in this sample may be carry-over from other donors' samples.

V gene TRBV5-1 combines with J gene TRBJ1-2; TRBD1 agrees at 7 bases. Losses at the gene ends were 4 bases for V and 8 bases for J; bases not matched to a gene: 8. Germline V gene lookup returns CDR1 SGHRS and CDR2 YFSETQ. This CDR3 is built from 13 residues. In nucleotides, the CDR3 is TGCGCCAGCAGCGCTCGACAGGGCCCCGGCTACACCTTC. Translation gives CASSARQGPGYTF.

The gene calls are TRBV27 and TRBJ2-7; D is unclear. V lost 2 bases, J lost 1 base, and 9 bases lay in between. This CDR3 comprises 14 residues. Germline-derived CDR1 and CDR2 are MNHEY and SMNVEV (reference sequence). CDR3 nucleotides: TGTGCCAGCAGTTTAATTGGGCGATCCTACGAGCAGTACTTC. Protein product: CASSLIGRSYEQYF.

V is TRBV15 and J is TRBJ2-1, with D perhaps TRBD1 or TRBD2 (6 bases each). This CDR3 is built from 14 residues. Trimming pared 5 bases from V and 11 bases from J, leaving 19 bases between. Germline CDR1 is LNHNV and CDR2 is YYDKDF (reference sequence). CDR3 protein: CATSPGASSTQQFF. The CDR3 nucleotides read TGTGCCACCAGCCCGGGGGCCAGTTCGACGCAGCAGTTCTTC. The complete variable domain, with remaining parts taken from reference TRBV15 and TRBJ2-1, reads DAMVIQNPRYQVTQFGKPVTLSCSQTLNHNVMYWYQQKSSQAPKLLFHYYDKDFNNEADTPDNFQSRRPNTSFCFLDIRSPGLGDTAMYLCATSPGASSTQQFFGPGTRLTVL.

The chain links TRBV11-2 to TRBJ2-6; TRBD1 might be the D (6 bases). The CDR3 covers 20 residues. CDR1 and CDR2 (germline): SGHAT, FQNNGV. Trimming took 3 bases from V and 4 from J, leaving 25 bases between them. The CDR3 region has the DNA TGTGCCAGCAGCTTCATCGGACAGCCGGCTTCCTCAGGGGGGGCCAACGTCCTGACTTTC. Protein sequence: CASSFIGQPASSGGANVLTF.

The chain is built from TRBV9 and TRBJ2-1, with D possibly matching TRBD1 (6 bases). CDR1 is SGDLS, CDR2 YYNGEE, per germline. The CDR3 length is 13 residues. V was cut by 3 bases and J by 9 bases, with 13 bases left in between. This CDR3 reads CASSGDRSGEQFF. CDR3 sequence (DNA): TGTGCCAGCAGCGGAGACAGGTCGGGTGAGCAGTTCTTC.

The chain joins TRBV28 to TRBJ2-7; TRBD2 aligns across 13 bases. Losses at the gene ends were 4 bases for V and 0 bases for J; bases not matched to a gene: 6. The V gene's germline CDR1 is MDHEN and CDR2 SYDVKM. The CDR3 has 17 amino acids. DNA of the CDR3: TGTGCCAGCAGTTCGGGACTAGCGGGGTCGAGCTCCTACGAGCAGTACTTC. Its translation is CASSSGLAGSSSYEQYF.

This sequence joins TRBV14 and TRBJ2-1; no clear D. Trimming pared 0 bases from V and 7 bases from J, leaving 4 bases between. The germline gives CDR1 SGHDN, CDR2 FVKESK. The CDR3 has 12 residues. The CDR3 nucleotides are TGTGCCAGCAGCCAAGAGAGGAATGAGCAGTTCTTC. This sequence encodes CASSQERNEQFF.

The genes are TRBV27 and TRBJ2-7; D could derive from TRBD1 or TRBD2 (5 bases each). CDR3 length equals 16 residues. Germline V gene sequence: CDR1 MNHEY, CDR2 SMNVEV (reference sequence). V dropped 2 bases and J dropped 2 bases, with 16 bases sitting between them. CDR3 DNA sequence: TGTGCCAGCAGTTTACTCACCGGGACGGACACCTACGAGCAGTACTTC. Its protein product is CASSLLTGTDTYEQYF.

As DNA, the CDR3 is TGTGCCAGCAGCCAAACCCGGACAGGGAGAGAAGCTTTCTTT. It translates to CASSQTRTGREAFF. The gene calls are TRBV4-2 and TRBJ1-1; 8 bases fit TRBD1. CDR3 size: 14 residues. In germline, CDR1 is LGHNA, CDR2 YNFKEQ. The V gene end was trimmed by 2 bases and the J gene end by 8 bases; junction bases not matched to a gene: 7.

CDR3 bases: TGTGCCAGCAGCCAAGAAGCGACAATGCCATGGGGGTACCCTAAGAACACTGAAGCTTTCTTT. It specifies CASSQEATMPWGYPKNTEAFF. The J gene is TRBJ1-1, the V gene TRBV3-1; tentative D call: TRBD1 (5 bases). The germline gives CDR1 LGHDT, CDR2 YNNKEL (reference sequence). The CDR3 extends over 21 amino acids. V gave up 0 bases and J gave up 1 base, with 27 bases separating them.

The chain is built from TRBV30 and TRBJ1-1; a weak D match, TRBD1 (6 bases). Trimming shortened V by 3 bases and J by 8 bases, and 16 bases separated the two germline ends. This CDR3 has 13 residues. Germline V gives CDR1 GTSNPN, CDR2 SVGIG (reference sequence). The CDR3 spells CAWRSRGGREAFF. CDR3 DNA sequence: TGTGCCTGGAGGTCCCGAGGGGGGCGGGAAGCTTTCTTT.

V usage is TRBV6-6 and J usage is TRBJ1-2; TRBD1 aligns across 8 bases. Germline CDR1 is MNHNY and CDR2 is SVGAGI (reference sequence). The J segment lost 8 bases and the V segment lost 2 bases, leaving 7 bases of the junction unmatched. The CDR3 length is 14 residues. CDR3 sequence: CASSYLRGHKGYTF. Written as DNA, the CDR3 is TGTGCCAGCAGTTACCTCAGGGGGCATAAAGGCTACACCTTC.

This clonotype turned up a few times. The gene calls are TRBV19 and TRBJ2-5, with TRBD2 identical over 10 bases. The germline V gene has CDR1 LNHDA and CDR2 SQIVND (reference sequence). Germline trimming cut 0 bases from V and 3 bases from J; bases unmatched to any gene: 7. The CDR3 has 17 amino acids. CDR3 DNA sequence: TGTGCCAGTAGTATAGAGGCTAGCGGGGGCCCCGAAGAGACCCAGTACTTC. Translation: CASSIEASGGPEETQYF.

In this sample, this clonotype turned up a few times. The J gene is TRBJ2-3, the V gene TRBV7-3; D uncertain. The germline V gene has CDR1 SGHTA and CDR2 FQGTGA. V lost 5 bases, J lost 4 bases, and 13 bases lay in between. The CDR3 consists of 14 residues. The CDR3 protein is CASSRLGRADTQYF. The CDR3 DNA follows: TGTGCCAGCAGCCGCCTCGGCCGGGCAGATACGCAGTATTTT. Complete variable domain (other parts from reference TRBV7-3 and TRBJ2-3): GAGVSQTPSNKVTEKGKYVELRCDPISGHTALYWYRQSLGQGPEFLIYFQGTGAADDSGLPNDRFFAVRPEGSVSTLKIQRTERGDSAVYLCASSRLGRADTQYFGPGTRLTVL.

This clonotype was picked up one time. The chain is built from TRBV20-1 and TRBJ2-7; D gene uncertain. The germline V and J ends were trimmed by 0 bases and 0 bases, with 9 bases remaining between them. The CDR3 runs 14 residues. Germline V gene data show CDR1 as DFQATT and CDR2 as SNEGSKA (reference sequence). The CDR3: CSARDRNSSYEQYF. Here the CDR3 DNA reads TGCAGTGCTAGAGATCGTAACAGCTCCTACGAGCAGTACTTC.

This chain uses TRBV7-6 with TRBJ2-7, with D possibly being TRBD2 (6 bases). The V gene lost 5 bases and the J gene lost 5 bases, with 13 bases spanning the gap. CDR3 length: 13 residues. The germline V gene encodes CDR1 SGHVS and CDR2 FNYEAQ. The CDR3 bases are TGTGCCAGCAGCCGCGGGGTGGGCCACGAGCAGTACTTC. It yields the protein CASSRGVGHEQYF.

The CDR3, as DNA: TGCGCCAGCAGCCAAGATAGGAGGGGCGGCACTGAAGCTTTCTTT. Translated: CASSQDRRGGTEAFF. The chain combines TRBV4-1 with TRBJ1-1, with D perhaps TRBD1 (5 bases). The CDR3 consists of 15 residues. The germline CDR1 and CDR2 sequences are MGHRA and YSYEKL. V lost 0 bases and J lost 4, with 12 bases in between.

This clonotype is a singleton in its sample. The genes are TRBV6-8 and TRBJ1-2; possibly TRBD1 for D (5 bases). The CDR3 is 14 amino acids. Trimming pared 6 bases from V and 5 bases from J, leaving 16 bases between. The germline V gene has CDR1 MNHGY and CDR2 SAAAGT. CDR3 residues: CASSATALVYGYTF. In nucleotides, the CDR3 is TGTGCCAGCAGCGCGACAGCCTTGGTTTATGGCTACACCTTC.

CDR3 region: CATRTSGRYMYEQYF. CDR3 nucleotide sequence: TGTGCCACCAGGACTAGCGGGAGGTATATGTACGAGCAGTACTTC. The rearrangement links TRBV6-5 to TRBJ2-7; 14 bases are a match to TRBD2. This CDR3 is built from 15 residues. CDR1 is MNHEY, CDR2 SVGAGI, per germline. V gave up 10 bases and J gave up 4 bases; unmatched junction bases: 9.

The genes are TRBV28 and TRBJ2-1; 7 nucleotides match TRBD2. Trimming cost V 2 bases and J 6 bases; bases outside gene matches: 7. The CDR3 has 15 amino acids. CDR1 is MDHEN, CDR2 SYDVKM, per germline. The CDR3 DNA follows: TGTGCCAGCAGTTTAGAGGGCGGGAGTCTCAATGAGCAGTTCTTC. Amino acid sequence: CASSLEGGSLNEQFF.

This clonotype was detected only a few times. This chain links TRBV12-3 or TRBV12-4 with TRBJ2-3; D gene unclear. V lost 3 bases to trimming and J lost 4 bases, with 14 bases between them. The CDR3 covers 15 residues. The CDR3 here is CASSLNSGNADTQYF. CDR3 sequence (DNA): TGTGCCAGCAGTTTGAATAGTGGGAACGCAGATACGCAGTATTTT.

The rearrangement joins TRBV7-6 to TRBJ2-7; 7 bases line up with TRBD2. This CDR3 region has 13 residues. Germline CDR1 is SGHVS and CDR2 is FNYEAQ. V trimming: 5 bases; J trimming: 3 bases; junction bases outside the gene matches: 4. CDR3 in DNA: TGTGCCAGCAGCGTTGGACTAGGCTACGAGCAGTACTTC. Amino acid sequence: CASSVGLGYEQYF. The full variable domain, completed using reference TRBV7-6 and TRBJ2-7, is GAGVSQSPRYKVTKRGQDVALRCDPISGHVSLYWYRQALGQGPEFLTYFNYEAQQDKSGLPNDRFSAERPEGSISTLTIQRTEQRDSAMYRCASSVGLGYEQYFGPGTRLTVT.

This clonotype was counted only a few times. The rearrangement uses TRBV11-2 and TRBJ2-3; 11 nucleotides agree with TRBD2. The CDR3 totals 15 residues. V trimming: 5 bases; J trimming: 6 bases; junction bases outside the gene matches: 7. Germline CDR1 is SGHAT and CDR2 is FQNNGV. The CDR3 loop is CASSPGTSGGDTQYF. CDR3 nucleotides: TGTGCCAGCAGCCCCGGGACTAGCGGAGGGGATACGCAGTATTTT.

The J gene is TRBJ2-2, the V gene TRBV7-3; perhaps D is TRBD1 or TRBD2 (5 bases each). Per germline, CDR1 SGHTA and CDR2 FQGTGA. CDR3 length equals 15 residues. Between the trimmed V and J ends, which lost 8 bases and 0 bases, there was a span of 13 bases. The chain's CDR3 is CASLVGTANTGELFF. In DNA form, the CDR3 reads TGTGCCAGCCTGGTCGGGACCGCGAACACCGGGGAGCTGTTTTTT.

The CDR3 bases are TGCGCCAGCAGCCAAAGGTGGGAAACCAAAAACATTCAGTACTTC. Its protein is CASSQRWETKNIQYF. This chain uses TRBV4-1 with TRBJ2-4; D call uncertain. Trimming took off 2 bases at V and 2 bases at J, with 10 bases between the two ends. Per the germline V gene, CDR1 is MGHRA and CDR2 is YSYEKL. The CDR3 is 15 amino acids.

The chain uses TRBV19 and TRBJ2-3; D not resolved. CDR1 and CDR2 from the germline V gene are LNHDA and SQIVND (reference sequence). This CDR3 has 14 residues. V was shortened by 3 bases and J by 0 bases, with 7 bases between the two germline ends. For the CDR3, the DNA is TGTGCCAGTAGTATCCAATGGAGCACAGATACGCAGTATTTT. Its protein is CASSIQWSTDTQYF.

The gene calls are TRBV10-3 and TRBJ2-7, with a possible D match to TRBD1 (6 bases). The CDR3 sequence is 13 residues long. CDR1 is ENHRY, CDR2 SYGVKD, per germline. With 9 bases removed from V and 2 bases from J, the gap between germline ends came to 14 bases. The CDR3 DNA follows: TGTGCCATTACCAGCCAGGGGACCTACGAGCAGTACTTC. Protein: CAITSQGTYEQYF.

This clonotype has more than one count but fewer than ten. This sequence joins TRBV11-2 and TRBJ2-7; D unclear. Per germline, CDR1 SGHAT and CDR2 FQNNGV. The CDR3 extends over 15 amino acids. Trimming cost V 0 bases and J 3 bases, with 12 bases left between them. The CDR3 DNA is TGTGCCAGCAGCTTAGATCGCAGTTCTCACTACGAGCAGTACTTC. The encoded protein is CASSLDRSSHYEQYF.